These 12 T cell receptor beta chains were all obtained from the same sample, sequenced in a study of T cell responses to AZD1222 COVID-19 vaccine. TCRdb's table, derived via immunoSEQ multiplex PCR, lists solely in-frame clones and lacks some. The sample has 95,000 to 150,000 clones, more than 85% seen once. The specimen comprised peripheral blood, sampled on day 0 of AZD1222 vaccination. Source of these receptors: an adult in good health.

V is TRBV11-2 and J is TRBJ2-7; possible D gene TRBD2, 5 bases. This CDR3 is 16 amino acids long. The germline V gene encodes CDR1 SGHAT and CDR2 FQNNGV. V was shortened by 5 bases and J by 0 bases, with 17 bases between the two germline ends. For the CDR3, the DNA is TGTGCCAGCAGCCCAGGCATCAGCGGCAGCTCCTACGAGCAGTACTTC. Translating gives CASSPGISGSSYEQYF.

This clone showed up just once. The gene calls are TRBV3-1 (or the pseudogene TRBV3-2) and TRBJ1-5, with a tentative D call TRBD1 (5 bases). Between the trimmed V and J ends, which lost 0 bases and 6 bases, there was a span of 12 bases. The CDR3 is 15 amino acids. The V gene's germline CDR1 is LGHDT and CDR2 YNNKEL (reference sequence). The CDR3 loop reads CASSQEGGASQPQHF. CDR3 coding DNA: TGTGCCAGCAGCCAAGAGGGAGGGGCTAGTCAGCCCCAGCATTTT.

This rearrangement joins TRBV30 to TRBJ2-6; D call uncertain. Trimming took 1 base from V and 2 from J, leaving 3 bases between them. The CDR3 loop spans 13 amino acids. CDR1 is GTSNPN and CDR2 is SVGIG in the germline V gene (reference sequence). DNA of the CDR3: TGTGCCTGGAGTGGCCCTGGGGCCAACGTCCTGACTTTC. Protein: CAWSGPGANVLTF. Supplemented by reference TRBV30 and TRBJ2-6, the full variable domain reads SQTIHQWPATLVQPVGSPLSLECTVEGTSNPNLYWYRQAAGRGLQLLFYSVGIGQISSEVPQNLSASRPQDRQFILSSKKLLLSDSGFYLCAWSGPGANVLTFGAGSRLTVL.

CDR3 region: CASSQDRVARTSTDTQYF. CDR3 nucleotide sequence: TGCGCCAGCAGCCAAGATAGGGTAGCGCGCACTAGCACAGATACGCAGTATTTT. V gene TRBV4-1 combines with J gene TRBJ2-3; weak D call: TRBD2 (5 bases). The CDR3 extends over 18 amino acids. CDR1 is MGHRA, CDR2 YSYEKL, per germline. V was pared by 0 bases and J by 0 bases, with 16 bases between.

The rearrangement links TRBV20-1 to TRBJ1-2; D remains unclear. The V end was cut by 6 bases, the J end by 7 bases, with 12 bases between. CDR3 length equals 11 residues. CDR1 and CDR2 (germline): DFQATT, SNEGSKA (reference sequence). The CDR3 nucleotides read TGCAGTGCCGCCATGACCAGTGGCTACACCTTC. It translates to CSAAMTSGYTF.

V usage is TRBV9 and J usage is TRBJ2-1; 7 bases match TRBD2. This CDR3 region has 16 residues. V lost 3 bases to trimming and J lost 0 bases; unmatched junction nucleotides: 6. Germline CDR1 reads SGDLS; CDR2 reads YYNGEE. CDR3 sequence: CASSASPSGSYNEQFF. CDR3 coding DNA: TGTGCCAGCAGCGCCTCCCCTAGCGGCTCCTACAATGAGCAGTTCTTC.

The chain uses TRBV7-9 and TRBJ1-6, with 12 positions matching TRBD1. CDR1 is SEHNR and CDR2 is FQNEAQ in the germline V gene (reference sequence). There are 16 residues in the CDR3. V lost 5 bases to trimming and J lost 13 bases; unmatched junction nucleotides: 12. CDR3 nucleotide sequence: TGTGCCAGCAGCGCCCAGGGACAGGGGGCCTCCCTCCCCCTCCACTTT. It specifies CASSAQGQGASLPLHF.

The chain combines TRBV27 with TRBJ2-7; 9 nucleotides align to TRBD1. Looked up from germline, CDR1 is MNHEY and CDR2 is SMNVEV (reference sequence). Trimming cost V 2 bases and J 2 bases; bases outside gene matches: 4. The CDR3 loop spans 15 amino acids. CDR3 amino acids: CASSLRGTGTYEQYF. Here the CDR3 DNA reads TGTGCCAGCAGTTTAAGGGGGACAGGGACCTACGAGCAGTACTTC.

The table lists this clone with a count of one. The CDR3 sequence: CASSAGLGPNGEQFF. The DNA for the CDR3 is TGCGCCAGCAGCGCCGGCCTGGGGCCAAACGGTGAGCAGTTCTTC. The chain is built from TRBV5-1 and TRBJ2-1; tentatively, D is TRBD1 (5 bases). The V gene's germline CDR1 is SGHRS and CDR2 YFSETQ. This CDR3 region has 15 residues. V gave up 4 bases and J gave up 9 bases, with 20 bases separating them.

The CDR3 spells CAWRRMGAYEQYF. The CDR3 DNA follows: TGTGCCTGGAGGAGGATGGGGGCGTACGAGCAGTACTTC. The chain carries TRBV30 and TRBJ2-7, with a possible D match to TRBD1 (6 bases). The germline V gene has CDR1 GTSNPN and CDR2 SVGIG (reference sequence). The CDR3 is 13 residues long. Trimming shortened V by 3 bases and J by 4 bases, and 13 bases separated the two germline ends.

This clone was picked up one time. The chain employs TRBV27 and TRBJ1-2, with D tentatively TRBD1 (5 bases). Looked up from germline, CDR1 is MNHEY and CDR2 is SMNVEV (reference sequence). The CDR3 consists of 17 residues. Trimming stripped 8 bases from V and 2 bases from J, with 24 bases between. CDR3 residues: CASSPTPGGNQNYGYTF. In DNA form, the CDR3 reads TGTGCCAGCTCACCTACTCCTGGGGGTAACCAGAACTATGGCTACACCTTC.

The genes are TRBV27 and TRBJ1-1; D perhaps matches TRBD1 (6 bases). The CDR3 runs to 14 residues. Germline V gene data show CDR1 as MNHEY and CDR2 as SMNVEV (reference sequence). V lost 3 bases to trimming and J lost 2 bases, with 10 bases between them. CDR3 in DNA: TGTGCCAGCAGTTTCAGGGGTCCCAACACTGAAGCTTTCTTT. Its protein is CASSFRGPNTEAFF.